This T cell receptor beta chain was captured by sequencing in a study of CD8+CD57+ T cells in acquired aplastic anemia. The V end lost 0 bases, the J end lost 4 bases, and 9 bases lay between the germline ends. This CDR3 region has 14 residues. Germline V gives CDR1 KGHSH, CDR2 LQKENI. CD8+CD57+ cell expansion had been shown by flow cytometry in patients chosen for sequencing. TCR beta VDJ and CDR3 profiles were obtained from a genomic DNA template. TCRdb re-called the reads with MiXCR, one entry per CDR3 protein. The data show fewer than 200,000 distinct CDR3 sequences, with 48% seen just once and roughly 13% held by the top ten.

This rearrangement joins TRBV18 to TRBJ2-5; D is undetermined. The sample was sorted CD4+, CD8+, or CD8+CD57+ T cells (not recorded which) from PBMCs. This sequence originates from a human donor with aplastic anemia. The CDR3 here is CASSPPRRVETQYF. DNA for the CDR3: TGTGCCAGCTCACCACCGAGGCGAGTAGAGACCCAGTACTTC.